Below, 30 T cell receptor beta chains from the same sample are listed, as sequenced in a study of cytomegalovirus exposure and HLA in healthy donors. Profiling relied on immunoSEQ multiplex PCR, and the TCRdb table lists in-frame clones only, not all of them. The table includes 95,000 to 150,000 clones, about 89% detected once. Sequencing was performed on PBMCs. The receptor set was obtained from a woman younger than 30 in good health and CMV-seronegative.

The rearrangement joins TRBV19 to TRBJ1-1, with 9 bases identical to TRBD1. V dropped 5 bases and J dropped 4; count of bases not matched to a gene: 8. The CDR3 is 15 amino acids. The germline CDR1 and CDR2 sequences are LNHDA and SQIVND (reference sequence). CDR3 region: CASSWDRVGSTEAFF. CDR3 nucleotides: TGTGCCAGTAGTTGGGACAGGGTGGGATCCACTGAAGCTTTCTTT.

This clone has only a few counts. The rearrangement uses TRBV29-1 and TRBJ1-2; D unclear. There are 14 residues in the CDR3. With 6 bases removed from V and 4 bases from J, the gap between germline ends came to 18 bases. Germline assignment: CDR1 SQVTM and CDR2 ANQGSEA. CDR3 region: CSVRLDTRGYGYTF. CDR3 coding DNA: TGCAGCGTCCGCCTGGATACCAGAGGCTATGGCTACACCTTC.

The V and J genes are TRBV28 and TRBJ2-7, with 12 bases identical to TRBD2. Germline lookup yields CDR1 MDHEN and CDR2 SYDVKM. Trimming took 4 bases from V and 7 from J; bases not matched to a gene: 8. The CDR3 is 15 residues long. Written as DNA, the CDR3 is TGTGCCAGCAGTTGGGGACTAGCGGGTTCTGAGGAGCAGTACTTC. Translation: CASSWGLAGSEEQYF.

The rearrangement joins TRBV4-1 to TRBJ2-6, with TRBD1 as a possible D gene (5 bases). Germline V gene sequence: CDR1 MGHRA, CDR2 YSYEKL. The CDR3 length is 19 residues. V lost 0 bases, J lost 0 bases, and 15 bases lay in between. In DNA, the CDR3 is TGCGCCAGCAGCCAAGAAGCTTGGGCTAGGGGCTCTGGGGCCAACGTCCTGACTTTC. This translates into CASSQEAWARGSGANVLTF.

This chain links TRBV19 with TRBJ1-2; D perhaps matches TRBD1 (6 bases). The CDR3 sequence is 14 residues long. The V end was cut by 8 bases, the J end by 8 bases, with 21 bases between. Germline values: CDR1 LNHDA, CDR2 SQIVND (reference sequence). The CDR3 coding sequence is TGTGCCAGTCATACTGGACGGCCCAGGGGAGGCTACACCTTC. Translating it yields CASHTGRPRGGYTF.

The rearrangement uses TRBV28 and TRBJ2-3, with 8 bases aligning to TRBD2. The CDR3 has 15 residues. The germline V gene has CDR1 MDHEN and CDR2 SYDVKM. J was trimmed by 5 bases and V by 3 bases; bases with no gene match: 7. DNA for the CDR3: TGTGCCAGCAGTTTCGGCGGGAGGTCGGGAGATACGCAGTATTTT. This translates into CASSFGGRSGDTQYF.

The J gene is TRBJ2-2, the V gene TRBV29-1; tentative D call: TRBD1 (5 bases). Trimming stripped 5 bases from V and 4 bases from J, with 8 bases between. CDR1 is SQVTM, CDR2 ANQGSEA, per germline. The CDR3 runs 12 residues. CDR3 loop: CSVYRTTGELFF. The CDR3 DNA reads TGCAGCGTTTACAGGACCACCGGGGAGCTGTTTTTT.

This chain links TRBV5-6 with TRBJ2-1, with D possibly being TRBD2 (5 bases). The CDR3 contains 12 residues. The germline CDR1 and CDR2 sequences are SGHDT and YYEEEE. V lost 1 base and J 10 bases, leaving 9 bases between the germline ends. The CDR3 is CASSLTRFEQFF. The DNA for the CDR3 is TGTGCCAGCAGCTTGACTAGATTCGAGCAGTTCTTC.

This chain uses TRBV7-6 with TRBJ1-2, with no clear D. Trimming stripped 4 bases from V and 5 bases from J, with 5 bases between. Per the germline V gene, CDR1 is SGHVS and CDR2 is FNYEAQ. The CDR3 contains 11 residues. DNA of the CDR3: TGTGCCAGCAGCTCAGGTTATGGCTACACCTTC. This gives the protein CASSSGYGYTF. The full variable domain, with the rest looked up from reference TRBV7-6 and TRBJ1-2, is GAGVSQSPRYKVTKRGQDVALRCDPISGHVSLYWYRQALGQGPEFLTYFNYEAQQDKSGLPNDRFSAERPEGSISTLTIQRTEQRDSAMYRCASSSGYGYTFGSGTRLTVV.

The chain couples TRBV29-1 to TRBJ2-7; D is unclear. V lost 3 bases to trimming and J lost 2 bases, with 11 bases between them. CDR3 length equals 13 residues. In germline, CDR1 is SQVTM, CDR2 ANQGSEA. CDR3 protein: CSVDGENTYEQYF. The DNA for the CDR3 is TGCAGCGTTGATGGAGAAAATACCTACGAGCAGTACTTC.

The V and J genes are TRBV9 and TRBJ2-7, with D possibly TRBD2 on 6 matching bases. With 4 bases removed from V and 2 bases from J, the gap between germline ends came to 16 bases. CDR1 and CDR2 (germline): SGDLS, YYNGEE. The CDR3 has 15 residues. The CDR3 reads CASSREWEPPYEQYF. DNA of the CDR3: TGTGCCAGCAGCCGGGAGTGGGAGCCTCCCTACGAGCAGTACTTC.

The chain has TRBV4-1 and TRBJ1-1, with TRBD1 identical over 9 bases. V shed 5 bases, J shed 1 base, and the junction held 5 bases outside the gene matches. Germline assignment: CDR1 MGHRA and CDR2 YSYEKL. The length of the CDR3 is 15 residues. The CDR3: CASSSPGQGNTEAFF. The CDR3 coding sequence is TGCGCCAGCAGCTCCCCGGGACAGGGGAACACTGAAGCTTTCTTT.

The V and J genes are TRBV5-1 and TRBJ1-1; D gene unclear. V was shortened by 5 bases and J by 4 bases, with 21 bases between the two germline ends. This CDR3 contains 16 residues. CDR1 and CDR2 (germline): SGHRS, YFSETQ. CDR3 in DNA: TGCGCCAGCAGACGTAGTCTCGGGGTAAGTGCCACTGAAGCTTTCTTT. This gives the protein CASRRSLGVSATEAFF.

V is TRBV5-8 and J is TRBJ2-2; the D gene is possibly TRBD2 (5 bases). CDR3 length equals 14 residues. Germline V CDR1 and CDR2: SGHTS, YDEGEE. V gave up 4 bases and J gave up 4 bases, with 11 bases separating them. The CDR3 is CASSRGWGTGELFF. Here the CDR3 DNA reads TGTGCCAGCAGCCGGGGTTGGGGCACCGGGGAGCTGTTTTTT.

This chain joins TRBV4-1 and TRBJ1-1, with 7 bases fitting TRBD1. J was trimmed by 0 bases and V by 3 bases; bases with no gene match: 1. This CDR3 comprises 14 residues. Germline V CDR1 and CDR2: MGHRA, YSYEKL. The CDR3 reads CASSQGQLNTEAFF. CDR3 sequence (DNA): TGCGCCAGCAGCCAGGGACAGCTGAACACTGAAGCTTTCTTT.

This clone occurred once. The chain employs TRBV11-1 and TRBJ2-3; 11 bases are a match to TRBD2. The CDR3 is 16 amino acids. V was clipped by 5 bases and J by 0 bases; unmatched bases: 4. Per the germline V gene, CDR1 is SGHAT and CDR2 is FQDESV (reference sequence). CDR3 amino acids: CASSPRLAGSTDTQYF. CDR3 DNA: TGTGCCAGCAGCCCGCGACTAGCGGGGAGCACAGATACGCAGTATTTT.

The chain uses TRBV4-1 and TRBJ2-1, with TRBD2 as a possible D gene (5 bases). The CDR3 totals 17 residues. Trimming stripped 1 base from V and 0 bases from J, with 13 bases between. CDR1 and CDR2 from the germline V gene are MGHRA and YSYEKL. The CDR3 loop is CASSQGRARSSYNEQFF. CDR3 coding DNA: TGCGCCAGCAGCCAAGGGCGGGCGAGGAGCTCCTACAATGAGCAGTTCTTC.

The chain has TRBV7-2 and TRBJ2-1; 9 positions agree with TRBD1. Germline values: CDR1 SGHTA, CDR2 FQGNSA. After removal of 5 bases from V and 8 bases from J, the junction contained 4 bases not matched to a gene. The CDR3 length is 13 residues. CDR3 sequence (DNA): TGTGCCAGCAGCCTCCGACAGGGGGATGAGCAGTTCTTC. This gives the protein CASSLRQGDEQFF. The full variable domain, with the rest looked up from reference TRBV7-2 and TRBJ2-1, is GAGVSQSPSNKVTEKGKDVELRCDPISGHTALYWYRQSLGQGLEFLIYFQGNSAPDKSGLPSDRFSAERTGGSVSTLTIQRTQQEDSAVYLCASSLRQGDEQFFGPGTRLTVL.

The chain uses TRBV15 and TRBJ2-7, with D hard to call. In germline, CDR1 is LNHNV, CDR2 YYDKDF (reference sequence). Trimming shortened V by 0 bases and J by 3 bases, and 6 bases separated the two germline ends. There are 13 residues in the CDR3. The CDR3 sequence: CATSRDQYYEQYF. CDR3 nucleotides: TGTGCCACCAGCAGAGATCAGTACTACGAGCAGTACTTC.

This chain joins TRBV6-1 and TRBJ2-1; 9 bases are a match to TRBD2. The germline V gene has CDR1 MNHNS and CDR2 SASEGT. The length of the CDR3 is 14 residues. Trimming took 4 bases from V and 5 from J; bases not matched to a gene: 3. The CDR3 DNA sequence: TGTGCCAGCAGTGGAGTAGCGGGGGACAATGAGCAGTTCTTC. Its translation: CASSGVAGDNEQFF.

J is TRBJ2-2 and V is TRBV5-1; possibly TRBD2 for D (5 bases). V dropped 5 bases and J dropped 7 bases, with 15 bases sitting between them. Germline V CDR1 and CDR2: SGHRS, YFSETQ. The CDR3 is 14 residues long. The CDR3 region has the DNA TGCGCCAGCAGACGGACCCCGGCGGGCGGGGAGCTGTTTTTT. This sequence encodes CASRRTPAGGELFF.

J is TRBJ2-2 and V is TRBV11-2; D is possibly TRBD2 (6 bases). The germline V gene has CDR1 SGHAT and CDR2 FQNNGV. The CDR3 contains 15 residues. With 1 base removed from V and 6 bases from J, the gap between germline ends came to 12 bases. The CDR3 here is CASSLVTSPAGELFF. CDR3 in DNA: TGTGCCAGCAGCTTAGTAACTAGCCCAGCCGGGGAGCTGTTTTTT.

This sequence joins TRBV5-6 and TRBJ1-2, with D perhaps matching TRBD1 (5 bases). V was clipped by 1 base and J by 3 bases, with 13 bases between them. The length of the CDR3 is 15 residues. Germline CDR1 and CDR2: SGHDT and YYEEEE. CDR3 bases: TGTGCCAGCAGCTTGAGTGGCAGGGCTTACTATGGCTACACCTTC. Protein: CASSLSGRAYYGYTF.

The chain combines TRBV9 with TRBJ2-7; 7 bases agree with TRBD2. Germline V gene lookup returns CDR1 SGDLS and CDR2 YYNGEE. V lost 2 bases and J lost 0; bases outside the gene matches: 11. The CDR3 length is 17 residues. CDR3 coding DNA: TGTGCCAGCAGCGTCAAGGGAGGGGTTGGGAGCTCCTACGAGCAGTACTTC. Protein product: CASSVKGGVGSSYEQYF.

This chain uses TRBV18 with TRBJ2-2, with D possibly being TRBD1 (6 bases). The V end was cut by 3 bases, the J end by 7 bases, with 9 bases between. CDR1 and CDR2 (germline): KGHSH, LQKENI. The length of the CDR3 is 13 residues. The CDR3 region is CASSPYRVGELFF. In DNA, the CDR3 is TGTGCCAGCTCACCGTACAGGGTCGGGGAGCTGTTTTTT.

This chain links TRBV7-9 with TRBJ2-2; D ambiguous. Germline CDR1 reads SEHNR; CDR2 reads FQNEAQ (reference sequence). V was pared by 1 base and J by 5 bases, with 5 bases between. The CDR3 loop spans 13 amino acids. The chain's CDR3 is CASSLVSTGELFF. CDR3 nucleotides: TGTGCCAGCAGCTTAGTCTCTACCGGGGAGCTGTTTTTT.

The CDR3 coding sequence is TGTGCCAGCAGCTTATCCGCCGAGGCGGGCACCTACACCTTC. It is translated as CASSLSAEAGTYTF. The chain links TRBV7-9 to TRBJ1-2; D remains ambiguous. The V end was cut by 2 bases, the J end by 10 bases, with 17 bases between. The CDR3 spans 14 residues. Germline CDR1 reads SEHNR; CDR2 reads FQNEAQ (reference sequence).

The rearrangement joins TRBV4-2 to TRBJ2-1; a weak D match, TRBD2 (6 bases). The CDR3 consists of 17 residues. CDR1 is LGHNA and CDR2 is YNFKEQ in the germline V gene. V lost 1 base to trimming and J lost 6 bases, with 19 bases between them. The CDR3 here is CASSQGPPAAGVNEQFF. In DNA form, the CDR3 reads TGTGCCAGCAGCCAAGGCCCCCCGGCAGCGGGTGTCAATGAGCAGTTCTTC.

This clone turned up a few times. The chain couples TRBV15 to TRBJ2-7; possible D gene TRBD2, 7 bases. The ends were cut back, 3 bases at V and 3 bases at J, with 15 bases in the middle. CDR3 length equals 15 residues. Germline CDR1 is LNHNV and CDR2 is YYDKDF (reference sequence). The CDR3 region is CATSSLAVGGYEQYF. The DNA of the CDR3 is TGTGCCACCAGCAGCCTAGCGGTAGGGGGCTACGAGCAGTACTTC.

The chain recombines TRBV19 with TRBJ2-1; 12 bases line up with TRBD2. V was clipped by 7 bases and J by 10 bases; unmatched bases: 17. Germline CDR1 is LNHDA and CDR2 is SQIVND (reference sequence). The CDR3 contains 17 residues. In DNA, the CDR3 is TGTGCCAGTACCCTAGCGGGAGGGTCCCAATTTGCGCGGGAGCAGTTCTTC. Its translation: CASTLAGGSQFAREQFF.